What follows are 31 T cell receptor beta chains derived from one specimen sequenced in a study of blood T cell repertoires in COVID-19 (TCRdb year 2020). Receptor amplification or capture employed the immunoSEQ multiplex PCR assay. The immuneACCESS repertoire file appears here via TCRdb, limited to in-frame rearrangements. These files lack a portion of the clones; in checked studies, under half of the deficit traces to unresolved V genes, and the cause of the others is not known. A total of about 180,000 clones appear in this sample, 85% to 90% of them only once. The ten largest account for roughly 6% of the sample. Sequenced input: PBMCs or T cells enriched from blood (not recorded which). These receptors were taken from a man aged 35-49 years who had recovered from COVID-19.

The V call is TRBV21-1, the J call TRBJ1-4. TRBV21-1 is a recognized pseudogene. CDR3 length equals 15 residues. The CDR3 nucleotides are TGTGCCAGCAGCAAAGAAGCGGAGTTAAATGAAAAACTGTTTTTT. It encodes CASSKEAELNEKLFF.

The chain employs TRBV5-1 and TRBJ1-1, with D possibly being TRBD1 (6 bases). This CDR3 spans 18 amino acids. Trimming removed 0 bases at V and 1 base at J, with 19 bases between. Germline V CDR1 and CDR2: SGHRS, YFSETQ. The CDR3 DNA follows: TGCGCCAGCAGCTTGGAGGGGGTAGGTGGGTCGGCGAACACTGAAGCTTTCTTT. This translates into CASSLEGVGGSANTEAFF.

V is TRBV11-2 and J is TRBJ1-1, with D possibly being TRBD1 (6 bases). Germline CDR1 SGHAT, CDR2 FQNNGV. V was cut by 8 bases and J by 4 bases, with 14 bases left in between. This CDR3 is built from 13 residues. The chain's CDR3 is CASWIQGLTEAFF. CDR3 DNA: TGTGCCAGCTGGATACAGGGCCTCACTGAAGCTTTCTTT.

The chain carries TRBV27 and TRBJ2-3, with TRBD2 matching 9 bases. Trimming took 10 bases from V and 1 from J; bases not matched to a gene: 18. Per germline, CDR1 MNHEY and CDR2 SMNVEV (reference sequence). This CDR3 is built from 18 residues. The CDR3 loop reads CATVPQLAGVTRTDTQYF. In DNA form, the CDR3 reads TGTGCCACTGTTCCCCAACTAGCGGGCGTTACTCGCACAGATACGCAGTATTTT.

V and J are TRBV5-8 and TRBJ2-1, with no clear D. This CDR3 spans 13 amino acids. Germline CDR1 SGHTS, CDR2 YDEGEE. Trimming shortened V by 3 bases and J by 3 bases, and 7 bases separated the two germline ends. CDR3 amino acids: CASSYDFYNEQFF. CDR3 coding DNA: TGTGCCAGCAGCTATGACTTCTACAATGAGCAGTTCTTC.

The chain carries TRBV19 and TRBJ1-1, with TRBD1 as a possible D gene (5 bases). Germline values: CDR1 LNHDA, CDR2 SQIVND (reference sequence). The V end lost 3 bases, the J end lost 4 bases, and 12 bases lay between the germline ends. CDR3 length: 14 residues. The chain's CDR3 is CASSMGQGITEAFF. The DNA of the CDR3 is TGTGCCAGTAGTATGGGCCAGGGAATCACTGAAGCTTTCTTT.

The chain employs TRBV27 and TRBJ2-3, with a weak D call TRBD1 (6 bases). Germline V gene lookup returns CDR1 MNHEY and CDR2 SMNVEV (reference sequence). This CDR3 is built from 17 residues. V lost 0 bases to trimming and J lost 1 base, with 14 bases between them. Here the CDR3 reads CASSLSRPGVGTDTQYF. The CDR3 coding sequence is TGTGCCAGCAGTTTATCGAGGCCAGGGGTAGGCACAGATACGCAGTATTTT.

The chain uses TRBV7-8 and TRBJ2-1; 10 bases line up with TRBD2. This CDR3 spans 14 amino acids. Unmatched junction bases numbered 0, after V lost 2 bases and J lost 5 bases. The V gene's germline CDR1 is SGHVS and CDR2 FQNEAQ. CDR3 nucleotides: TGTGCCAGCAGCTTACTAGCGGGGGACAATGAGCAGTTCTTC. Translating it yields CASSLLAGDNEQFF.

The V and J genes are TRBV10-2 and TRBJ1-2, with TRBD1 matching over 11 bases. The CDR3 loop spans 16 amino acids. CDR1 is WSHSY, CDR2 SAAADI, per germline. V shed 6 bases and J 1 base; nucleotides not matched to a gene: 7. The CDR3 protein is CASSYSDRGLNYGYTF. DNA of the CDR3: TGCGCCAGCAGCTATTCGGACAGGGGGCTTAACTATGGCTACACCTTC.

The chain is built from TRBV11-1 and TRBJ2-5, with D uncertain. The CDR3 totals 11 residues. V was shortened by 4 bases and J by 7 bases, with 7 bases between the two germline ends. Germline V gene data show CDR1 as SGHAT and CDR2 as FQDESV (reference sequence). CDR3 in DNA: TGTGCCAGCAGCTCCGACTGGACCCAGTACTTC. This sequence encodes CASSSDWTQYF.

This clone was counted once. The chain recombines TRBV5-8 with TRBJ1-6; 7 bases are a match to TRBD1. The germline V gene has CDR1 SGHTS and CDR2 YDEGEE. This CDR3 comprises 18 residues. With V trimmed by 4 bases and J by 0 bases, 10 bases remained unmatched. DNA for the CDR3: TGTGCCAGCAGCCAAGACCTGACAGGGAGCTCCTATAATTCACCCCTCCACTTT. Translation gives CASSQDLTGSSYNSPLHF.

V and J are TRBV5-3 and TRBJ1-5; D unresolved. TRBV5-3 is noted as an ORF with a role that remains uncertain. This CDR3 is built from 15 residues. The V and J ends lost 4 bases and 0 bases respectively, with 11 bases between them. The chain's CDR3 is CARSAEGGSNQPQHF. CDR3 DNA: TGTGCCAGAAGCGCGGAAGGAGGTAGCAATCAGCCCCAGCATTTT.

The chain uses TRBV14 and TRBJ1-2, with D possibly being TRBD1 (6 bases). This CDR3 region has 15 residues. Germline CDR1 SGHDN, CDR2 FVKESK. Trimming removed 0 bases at V and 6 bases at J, with 14 bases between. The CDR3 DNA sequence: TGTGCCAGCAGCCAAGAAGAGGGCAGGGGCGATGGCTACACCTTC. Encoded protein: CASSQEEGRGDGYTF. Full variable domain (missing parts from reference TRBV14 and TRBJ1-2): EAGVTQFPSHSVIEKGQTVTLRCDPISGHDNLYWYRRVMGKEIKFLLHFVKESKQDESGMPNNRFLAERTGGTYSTLKVQPAELEDSGVYFCASSQEEGRGDGYTFGSGTRLTVV.

The V call is TRBV11-3, the J call TRBJ1-6; 9 nucleotides align to TRBD1. Per germline, CDR1 SGHNT and CDR2 YENEEA. The CDR3 is 18 residues long. V gave up 3 bases and J gave up 8 bases; unmatched junction bases: 14. As DNA, the CDR3 is TGTGCCAGCAGCTTCACACGCTCTGGACAGGGGACGGATTCACCCCTCCACTTT. This translates into CASSFTRSGQGTDSPLHF.

V gene TRBV11-3 combines with J gene TRBJ2-2; TRBD1 aligns across 7 bases. This CDR3 is built from 15 residues. Germline V CDR1 and CDR2: SGHNT, YENEEA. V trimming: 3 bases; J trimming: 7 bases; junction bases outside the gene matches: 8. The CDR3 DNA follows: TGTGCCAGCAGCTTCCAGCCCGGGGACAGCGGGGAGCTGTTTTTT. Translated, it gives CASSFQPGDSGELFF.

CDR3 sequence: CASRTSGPSGEQFF. The CDR3 DNA is TGTGCCAGCAGAACTAGCGGTCCTTCGGGTGAGCAGTTCTTC. The chain has TRBV27 and TRBJ2-1; 8 nucleotides line up with TRBD2. With 6 bases clipped from V and 9 bases from J, the junction kept 10 bases outside the gene matches. Germline V lookup: CDR1 MNHEY, CDR2 SMNVEV (reference sequence). The CDR3 is made up of 14 amino acids.

This chain connects TRBV6-4 to TRBJ2-3; D not resolved. CDR1 is MRHNA and CDR2 is SNTAGT in the germline V gene. The V gene lost 5 bases and the J gene lost 6 bases, with 12 bases spanning the gap. The CDR3 totals 13 residues. The CDR3 sequence is CASSLDFADTQYF. DNA for the CDR3: TGTGCCAGCAGTCTAGATTTTGCTGATACGCAGTATTTT.

The sample holds one count of this clone. V gene TRBV9 combines with J gene TRBJ1-3; D is undetermined. V lost 0 bases and J 4 bases, leaving 11 bases between the germline ends. CDR1 and CDR2 from the germline V gene are SGDLS and YYNGEE. The CDR3 consists of 15 residues. The CDR3 loop is CASSVGTVGGNTIYF. For the CDR3, the DNA is TGTGCCAGCAGCGTAGGTACAGTAGGAGGAAACACCATATATTTT.

The V gene is TRBV2, the J gene TRBJ1-5; D is possibly TRBD1 (5 bases). In germline, CDR1 is SNHLY, CDR2 FYNNEI. The CDR3 runs 16 residues. The germline V and J ends were trimmed by 6 bases and 4 bases, with 19 bases remaining between them. The CDR3 spells CASRGGAWDGNQPQHF. For the CDR3, the DNA is TGTGCCAGCAGGGGAGGGGCATGGGATGGTAATCAGCCCCAGCATTTT.

Only one count was recorded for this clone. The V call is TRBV7-9, the J call TRBJ1-6; D is unclear. Germline lookup yields CDR1 SEHNR and CDR2 FQNEAQ (reference sequence). V gave up 2 bases and J gave up 8 bases, with 10 bases separating them. This CDR3 region has 14 residues. CDR3 coding DNA: TGTGCCAGCAGCTTACCGGGGTATGATTCACCCCTCCACTTT. It translates to CASSLPGYDSPLHF.

This clone appeared once. This chain links TRBV21-1 with TRBJ1-5; TRBD1 reflects the table's D call only, with no check against the DNA. TRBV21-1 is designated a pseudogene. CDR3 length: 16 amino acids. The CDR3 reads CASTPKDRYSNQPQHF. For the CDR3, the DNA is TGTGCCAGCACCCCTAAAGACAGATATAGCAATCAGCCCCAGCATTTT.

The gene calls are TRBV7-9 and TRBJ1-1; D is undetermined. The CDR3 covers 15 residues. Trimming left V 1 base short and J 3 bases short, with 12 bases between. Germline assignment: CDR1 SEHNR and CDR2 FQNEAQ (reference sequence). CDR3 sequence reads: CASSLVPSGYTEAFF. Written as DNA, the CDR3 is TGTGCCAGCAGCTTAGTCCCCTCAGGCTACACTGAAGCTTTCTTT.

This sequence joins TRBV11-2 and TRBJ1-6; D is unclear. From germline, CDR1 is SGHAT and CDR2 FQNNGV. The CDR3 extends over 14 amino acids. Between the trimmed V and J ends, which lost 6 bases and 7 bases, there was a span of 13 bases. This CDR3 is CASREGVRNSPLHF. Here the CDR3 DNA reads TGTGCCAGCAGGGAGGGAGTACGGAATTCACCCCTCCACTTT.

The chain employs TRBV20-1 and TRBJ1-2, with D possibly TRBD1 on 6 matching bases. The germline V gene has CDR1 DFQATT and CDR2 SNEGSKA (reference sequence). Between the trimmed V and J ends, which lost 3 bases and 8 bases, there was a span of 13 bases. The CDR3 loop spans 12 amino acids. The DNA of the CDR3 is TGCAGTGCTAGTTCTCAGGGGATCGGCTACACCTTC. This codes for CSASSQGIGYTF.

This clone was found a few times. The genes are TRBV5-1 and TRBJ1-1; D may be TRBD1 (6 bases). V dropped 3 bases and J dropped 0 bases, with 15 bases sitting between them. Per germline, CDR1 SGHRS and CDR2 YFSETQ. The length of the CDR3 is 16 residues. The CDR3 here is CASSYTPGHMNTEAFF. CDR3 nucleotides: TGCGCCAGCAGCTATACTCCGGGACATATGAACACTGAAGCTTTCTTT.

The chain uses TRBV5-1 and TRBJ1-2; 10 positions match TRBD1. V shed 3 bases, J shed 9 bases, and the junction held 5 bases outside the gene matches. Germline V gives CDR1 SGHRS, CDR2 YFSETQ. The length of the CDR3 is 13 residues. As DNA, the CDR3 is TGCGCCAGCAGCTGGGGGACAGGGGAGAGCTACACCTTC. This gives the protein CASSWGTGESYTF.

As DNA, the CDR3 is TGTGCCAGCAGCTTAGCCCCCCAAGCAGGGCATGAAGCTTTCTTT. Protein sequence: CASSLAPQAGHEAFF. The V gene is TRBV11-2, the J gene TRBJ1-1; TRBD1 might be the D (5 bases). The CDR3 consists of 15 residues. The V gene lost 1 base and the J gene lost 7 bases, with 16 bases spanning the gap. Germline V lookup: CDR1 SGHAT, CDR2 FQNNGV.

The V gene is TRBV7-9, the J gene TRBJ1-2, with TRBD1 as a possible D gene (5 bases). The germline gives CDR1 SEHNR, CDR2 FQNEAQ (reference sequence). Trimming took off 11 bases at V and 4 bases at J, with 23 bases between the two ends. The length of the CDR3 is 15 residues. This chain's CDR3 is CAGYLEGPASYGYTF. As DNA, the CDR3 is TGTGCCGGGTACTTGGAGGGACCGGCCTCCTATGGCTACACCTTC. The full variable domain, completed using reference TRBV7-9 and TRBJ1-2, is DTGVSQNPRHKITKRGQNVTFRCDPISEHNRLYWYRQTLGQGPEFLTYFQNEAQLEKSRLLSDRFSAERPKGSFSTLEIQRTEQGDSAMYLCAGYLEGPASYGYTFGSGTRLTVV.

The rearrangement joins TRBV29-1 to TRBJ2-3, with D possibly being TRBD1 (5 bases). Deletions cut 4 bases from V and 0 bases from J, with 11 bases between. The V gene's germline CDR1 is SQVTM and CDR2 ANQGSEA. This CDR3 region has 14 residues. The chain's CDR3 is CSVVGAGSTDTQYF. CDR3 DNA sequence: TGCAGCGTTGTAGGGGCCGGTAGCACAGATACGCAGTATTTT.

V gene TRBV18 combines with J gene TRBJ1-1; TRBD1 matches 7 bases. CDR1 and CDR2 (germline): KGHSH, LQKENI. The V segment lost 6 bases and the J segment 0 bases; nucleotides outside the gene matches: 13. CDR3 length: 17 amino acids. The CDR3, as DNA: TGTGCCAGCTCCCCCCCACCAGAGGGGGCCCTGAACACTGAAGCTTTCTTT. As protein: CASSPPPEGALNTEAFF.

The V gene is TRBV20-1, the J gene TRBJ2-1; D unclear. Germline-derived CDR1 and CDR2 are DFQATT and SNEGSKA (reference sequence). This CDR3 is built from 11 residues. With 5 bases removed from V and 5 bases from J, the gap between germline ends came to 7 bases. The CDR3 here is CSAPLNNEQFF. The CDR3, as DNA: TGCAGTGCTCCCCTTAACAATGAGCAGTTCTTC.